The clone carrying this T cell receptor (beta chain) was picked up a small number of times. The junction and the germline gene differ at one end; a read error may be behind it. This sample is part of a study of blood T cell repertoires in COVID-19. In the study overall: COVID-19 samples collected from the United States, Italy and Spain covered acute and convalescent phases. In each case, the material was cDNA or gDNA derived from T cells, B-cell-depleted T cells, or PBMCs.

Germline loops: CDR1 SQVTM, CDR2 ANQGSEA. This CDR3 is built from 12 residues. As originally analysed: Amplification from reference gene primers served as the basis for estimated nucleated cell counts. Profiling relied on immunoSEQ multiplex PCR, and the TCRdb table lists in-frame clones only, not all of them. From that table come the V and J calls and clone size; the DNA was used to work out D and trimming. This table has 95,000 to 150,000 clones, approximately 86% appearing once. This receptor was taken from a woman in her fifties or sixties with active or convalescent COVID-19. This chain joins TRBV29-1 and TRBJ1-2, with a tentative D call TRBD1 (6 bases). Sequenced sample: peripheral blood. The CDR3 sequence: CSVRNRVEACDF. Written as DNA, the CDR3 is TGCAGCGTTCGTAACAGGGTCGAGGCGTGCGACTTC.